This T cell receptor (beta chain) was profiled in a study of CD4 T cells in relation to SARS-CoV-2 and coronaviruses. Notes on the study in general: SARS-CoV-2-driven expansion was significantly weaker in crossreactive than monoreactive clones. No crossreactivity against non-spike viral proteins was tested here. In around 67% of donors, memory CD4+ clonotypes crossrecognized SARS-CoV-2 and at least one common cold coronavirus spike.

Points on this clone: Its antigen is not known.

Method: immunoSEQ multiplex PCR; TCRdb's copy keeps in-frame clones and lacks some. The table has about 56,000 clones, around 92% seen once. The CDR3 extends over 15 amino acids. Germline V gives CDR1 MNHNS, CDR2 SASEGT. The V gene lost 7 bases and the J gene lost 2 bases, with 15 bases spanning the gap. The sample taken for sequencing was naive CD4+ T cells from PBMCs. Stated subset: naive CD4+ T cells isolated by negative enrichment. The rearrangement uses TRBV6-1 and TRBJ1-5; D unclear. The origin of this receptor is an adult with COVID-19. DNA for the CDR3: TGTGCCAGCACCACCTTGGCGGCGGGCAATCAGCCCCAGCATTTT. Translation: CASTTLAAGNQPQHF.